This T cell receptor beta chain was obtained from a study of blood T cell repertoires in COVID-19 (TCRdb year 2020). In terms of the full investigation: Samples covering the acute and convalescent phases of COVID-19 were provided by collaborators in the United States, Italy and Spain. Nearly every sample came with metadata listing a de-identified subject ID, COVID-19 status, age in years and sex. The material from the prospective study consisted of cDNA or gDNA derived from T cells, B-cell-depleted T cells, or PBMCs. Where available, HLA class I and class II types were taken from metadata supplied by the sample provider and were not determined by assay-based typing. The repertoires were made available in a free public database intended to serve as a resource for research on the immune response to SARS-CoV-2. The samples were drawn from the first 160 participants of the ongoing ImmuneRACE study and from 1,254 subjects provided by 6 global collaborators. Subjects who had been exposed to COVID-19, were actively infected with it, or had recovered from it provided the deeply sampled blood TCRbeta repertoires that made up the dataset.

TCRbeta CDR3 regions were amplified from genomic DNA by means of the immunoSEQ Assay, a bias-controlled multiplex PCR. As for the authors' bioinformatics: The number of nucleated cells in each sample was estimated from the amplification of reference gene primers within the assay. To quantify the absolute abundance of each unique TCRbeta CDR3 rearrangement, sequence reads were collapsed and filtered. For each sample, productive Simpson clonality was calculated as the square root of Simpson's diversity index over productive rearrangements. What TCRdb holds here is the immuneACCESS table cut down to in-frame rearrangements. Part of the clones is not present; checked against another copy, under half of the missing clones reflect an unresolved V gene, and the others are unexplained. For V, J and clone size, that table is used; D and trimming come from the DNA. Counted in this sample were approximately 440,000 clones; around 87% of them appeared once. The ten largest account for roughly 0.72% of the sample.

The paper's findings and limits, for the study overall: Clinical and demographic metadata were provided uncurated, with the amount varying by source and participant.

Enrolling through a virtual design, the prospective study's participants ranged in age from roughly 18 to 90 years and lived across 20 to 25 United States geographic areas. In the prospective study, participants were assigned to cohorts based on the clinical history participants reported in a screening survey and a study questionnaire. For ImmuneRACE Cohort 3, a participant was defined as recovered based on two consecutive negative NP/OP PCR tests, clearance by a healthcare professional, or resolution of symptoms. In the prospective study, mobile phlebotomists collected whole blood, serum and a nasopharyngeal or oropharyngeal swab from each participant. Prospective study participants could optionally give additional blood draws and questionnaires over a 2-month period. Before DNA extraction, blood samples from the prospective study were shipped at room temperature or frozen. After removal of 8 bases from V and 2 bases from J, the junction retains 6 bases not matched to a gene. The germline V gene yields SNHLY for CDR1 and FYNNEI for CDR2. Including the terminal cysteine and phenylalanine, the CDR3 comprises 14 residues. Only the CDR3 portion is preserved as DNA: 42 bases, with reading frame beginning at the first base.

In the case of this clone: The antigen it recognizes is unknown. Base qualities are not recorded, but no much larger clone differs from it by a single base.

The receptor's source is a woman younger than 35 who had recovered from COVID-19. The sequencing sample was made of PBMCs or T cells enriched from blood (not recorded which). The receptor chain draws on TRBV2 and TRBJ2-7; a stretch of 10 junction bases matches TRBD1. The CDR3 reads CASRGGTGAYEQYF. The DNA is as follows: TGTGCCAGCCGGGGAGGGACAGGGGCCTACGAGCAGTACTTC.